The next 7 T cell receptor beta chains were all read from a single sample in a study of post-analysis software for immune sequencing data. Notes on the study in general: TRBV5-6, TRBV5-1 and TRBV20-1 belonged to a set of about five TRBV segments that were more frequent in patients than controls.

The antigens of these receptors remain unknown. Sequencing libraries made from TCR beta cDNA carried unique molecular identifiers. TCRdb analysed the PCR reads with MiXCR anew, one entry per CDR3 protein. The sample holds hundreds of thousands of distinct CDR3 sequences, 25% to 30% seen once. The specimen was blood. The receptors here all came from a girl aged 10 to 17 with multiple sclerosis.

This clonotype was seen a handful of times. V usage is TRBV29-1 and J usage is TRBJ1-1; a weak D match, TRBD1 (5 bases). The germline V gene encodes CDR1 SQVTM and CDR2 ANQGSEA. With 7 bases removed from V and 4 bases from J, the gap between germline ends came to 16 bases. This CDR3 is built from 13 residues. CDR3 bases: TGCAGCGCTGACCTCGGGGCCGGCACTGAAGCTTTCTTT. This sequence encodes CSADLGAGTEAFF.

This clonotype showed up just a few times. This chain joins TRBV6-6 and TRBJ1-2; D is undetermined. The CDR3 is 14 amino acids. Germline lookup yields CDR1 MNHNY and CDR2 SVGAGI (reference sequence). The V end was cut by 4 bases, the J end by 6 bases, with 15 bases between. The CDR3 protein is CASSFAPEANGYTF. DNA of the CDR3: TGTGCCAGCAGTTTCGCCCCAGAGGCTAATGGCTACACCTTC.

The chain carries TRBV25-1 and TRBJ2-2; a possible D gene is TRBD2 (7 bases). Germline values: CDR1 MGHDK, CDR2 SYGVNS. V dropped 2 bases and J dropped 4 bases, with 14 bases sitting between them. This CDR3 contains 16 residues. CDR3 in DNA: TGTGCCAGCAGTGAACGGGGGGCTCAGGGCACCGGGGAGCTGTTTTTT. Residues: CASSERGAQGTGELFF. The full variable domain, completed using reference TRBV25-1 and TRBJ2-2, is EADIYQTPRYLVIGTGKKITLECSQTMGHDKMYWYQQDPGMELHLIHYSYGVNSTEKGDLSSESTVSRIRTEHFPLTLESARPSHTSQYLCASSERGAQGTGELFFGEGSRLTVL.

This clonotype came up a few times. The chain has TRBV4-3 and TRBJ2-1; TRBD1 matches at 12 bases. V lost 3 bases and J lost 9; bases outside the gene matches: 12. The CDR3 has 17 amino acids. Germline V gene data show CDR1 as LGHNA and CDR2 as YSLEER. CDR3 in DNA: TGCGCCAGCAGCCAGTATACGGGACAGGGGGCAACTTTTGAGCAGTTCTTC. It codes for CASSQYTGQGATFEQFF.

This clonotype appeared a few times. This chain uses TRBV4-3 with TRBJ2-5; no clear D. Germline lookup yields CDR1 LGHNA and CDR2 YSLEER. The V gene lost 1 base and the J gene lost 5 bases, with 17 bases spanning the gap. The CDR3 length is 16 residues. For the CDR3, the DNA is TGCGCCAGCAGCCAAGCCCCGGACCCGGTCCGGGAGACCCAGTACTTC. Translating it yields CASSQAPDPVRETQYF.

As concerns this clonotype: Just one base apart from a much larger clone, this may be a read error. V gene TRBV29-1 combines with J gene TRBJ1-2; D gene uncertain. V lost 7 bases, J lost 8 bases, and 17 bases lay in between. Germline lookup yields CDR1 SQVTM and CDR2 ANQGSEA. This CDR3 region has 12 residues. This chain's CDR3 is CSALSGYEGYTF. In DNA, the CDR3 is TGCAGCGCCCTATCGGGGTATGAGGGCTACACCTTC.

This clonotype was seen repeatedly, ten times or more. This chain uses TRBV27 with TRBJ2-7; D is unclear. The germline V gene encodes CDR1 MNHEY and CDR2 SMNVEV (reference sequence). This CDR3 contains 12 residues. The V and J ends lost 6 bases and 6 bases respectively, with 12 bases between them. Here the CDR3 reads CASSFGGREQYF. The CDR3 DNA sequence: TGTGCCAGCAGCTTTGGTGGGCGCGAGCAGTACTTC.